A selection of T cell receptor beta chains follows, all from one sample in a study of blood T cell repertoires in COVID-19. Clones were read by immunoSEQ multiplex PCR, and TCRdb kept only the in-frame ones, dropping some. Altogether 150,000 or so clones are present, just over 85% being singletons, with the ten largest covering approximately 1.5%. The specimen sequenced was peripheral blood. These TCRs come from a woman aged 55-70 years with acute or convalescent COVID-19. CDR3s include the opening cysteine and the closing phenylalanine or tryptophan. D genes are given only for firm matches. Part of the rows lack a size; the others show once, few, many or a class for expanded clones.

D gene	clone size	V gene	J gene	CDR3 DNA	CDR3 protein
TRBD1	few	TRBV28	TRBJ1-2	TGTGCCAGCAGCTTTACGGGACAGGGGTCGGGCACCTTC	CASSFTGQGSGTF
NA	NA	TRBV19	TRBJ1-1	TGTGCCAGTAGTTACGGGCGCAGGGCACTGAACACTGAAGCTTTCTTT	CASSYGRRALNTEAFF
TRBD1	NA	TRBV6-2/TRBV6-3	TRBJ2-5	TGTGCCAGCAGTTTACATTCAGGGGGCGGTTTAGAGACCCAGTACTTC	CASSLHSGGGLETQYF
NA	once	TRBV29-1	TRBJ1-1	TGCAGCGTTGGGACATCCCCACCTGAAGCTTTCTTT	CSVGTSPPEAFF
TRBD1	NA	TRBV5-1	TRBJ1-2	TGCGCCAGCAGCGAAGGGGGCAGTAATGGCTACACCTTC	CASSEGGSNGYTF
NA	NA	TRBV12-3/TRBV12-4	TRBJ1-1	TGTGCCAGCAGCCGACAGGTGAACACTGAAGCTTTCTTT	CASSRQVNTEAFF
TRBD1	NA	TRBV6-1	TRBJ2-1	TGTGCCAGCAGTGACCGGGACAGGGGCTACAATGAGCAGTTCTTC	CASSDRDRGYNEQFF
NA	NA	TRBV6-5	TRBJ1-5	TGTGCCAGCAGCCCCTATGGACGGACAAATCAGCCCCAGCATTTT	CASSPYGRTNQPQHF
TRBD1	few	TRBV19	TRBJ2-2	TGTGCCAGTTCCCGGGACAGGAACACCGGGGAGCTGTTTTTT	CASSRDRNTGELFF
TRBD1	NA	TRBV29-1	TRBJ1-1	TGCAGCGTCCGTGGACAGGGGGCTGGCACTGAAGCTTTCTTT	CSVRGQGAGTEAFF
NA	NA	TRBV28	TRBJ2-3	TGTGCCAGCATCGGGGGGCTGAGCACAGATACGCAGTATTTT	CASIGGLSTDTQYF
TRBD1	NA	TRBV18	TRBJ1-2	TGTGCCAGCTCACTCGTCCCGGGACAGGGAGAGGCTAACTATGGCTACACCTTC	CASSLVPGQGEANYGYTF
TRBD2	NA	TRBV7-9	TRBJ2-5	TGTGCCAGCAGGACTAGCGGGGGTGAGGAGACCCAGTACTTC	CASRTSGGEETQYF
TRBD2	NA	TRBV11-3	TRBJ2-3	TGTGCCAGCAGCCGTCTAGCGGGGGTGGATACGCAGTATTTT	CASSRLAGVDTQYF
TRBD1	NA	TRBV4-3	TRBJ1-4	TGCGCCAGCAGCCAAGATTGGGCCCGGGACAGCAATGAAAAACTGTTTTTT	CASSQDWARDSNEKLFF
TRBD2	NA	TRBV5-1	TRBJ2-1	TGCGCCAGCAGCACTTCTAGCGGGCCCATTCATGAGCAGTTCTTC	CASSTSSGPIHEQFF
NA	NA	TRBV20-1	TRBJ2-2	TGCAGTGCTAGTCGGCCAGACTACACCGGGGAGCTGTTTTTT	CSASRPDYTGELFF
NA	NA	TRBV28	TRBJ1-2	TGTGCCATCCCCCAAGGGGCAGATCTAGACTATGGCTACACCTTC	CAIPQGADLDYGYTF
TRBD1	NA	TRBV7-2	TRBJ2-1	TGTGCCAGCAGCTTACAGGGGGCCAGGGCCTACAATGAGCAGTTCTTC	CASSLQGARAYNEQFF
NA	NA	TRBV28	TRBJ1-2	TGTGCCAGCAGAGCCTTTGATGGGGGGAAAGCTAACTATGGCTACACCTTC	CASRAFDGGKANYGYTF
NA	NA	TRBV5-5	TRBJ1-5	TGTGCCAGCAGCTTGGCCGGAGGGGTCAATCAGCCCCAGCATTTT	CASSLAGGVNQPQHF
TRBD1	few	TRBV5-1	TRBJ1-5	TGCGCCAGCAGCCTGGACAGGGCCGGGCAGCCCCAGCATTTT	CASSLDRAGQPQHF
NA	NA	TRBV13	TRBJ1-1	TGTGCCAGCAGCCCCCCCGACAGGAACACTGAAGCTTTCTTT	CASSPPDRNTEAFF
TRBD2	few	TRBV3-1/TRBV3-2	TRBJ2-3	TGTGCCAGCAGCGGGACTAGCGGGGGGCGGGATACGCAGTATTTT	CASSGTSGGRDTQYF
TRBD2	NA	TRBV28	TRBJ2-3	TGTGCCAGCAGTTTATTCGGGACTAACACAGATACGCAGTATTTT	CASSLFGTNTDTQYF
NA	NA	TRBV7-2	TRBJ2-3	TGTGCCAGCTCGCAGGTCACGAAAATCGATACGCAGTATTTT	CASSQVTKIDTQYF
TRBD2	NA	TRBV6-5	TRBJ2-2	TGTGCCAGCAGTCGGACTAGCGGGGGGTTCATGGAGCTGTTTTTT	CASSRTSGGFMELFF
TRBD1	NA	TRBV30	TRBJ2-5	TGTGCCTGCATACGACAGGGGGAGGGAGAGACCCAGTACTTC	CACIRQGEGETQYF